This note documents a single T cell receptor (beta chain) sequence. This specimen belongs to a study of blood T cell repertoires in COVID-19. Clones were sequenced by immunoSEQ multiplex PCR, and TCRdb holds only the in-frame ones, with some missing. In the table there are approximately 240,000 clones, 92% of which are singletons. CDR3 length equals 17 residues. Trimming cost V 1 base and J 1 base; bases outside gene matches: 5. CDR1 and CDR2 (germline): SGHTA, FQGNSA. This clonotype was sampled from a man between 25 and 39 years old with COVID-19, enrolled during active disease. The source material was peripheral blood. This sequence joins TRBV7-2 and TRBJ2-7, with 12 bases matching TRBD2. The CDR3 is CASSLGLAGGESYEQYF. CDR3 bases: TGTGCCAGCAGCTTAGGGCTAGCGGGGGGGGAGTCCTACGAGCAGTACTTC.